These 25 T cell receptor beta chains share one sample of origin, sequenced in a study of regulatory T cells in long-lasting Graves disease. Time point defined: newly diagnosed GD, antithyroid drugs for less than 3 months. Isolated PBMC RNA provided the starting material for the TCR library. Library construction for TCR beta used iRepertoire HTBI primers and Arm-PCR of CDR3 regions. TCRdb redid the calling of the multiplex PCR reads with MiXCR, one entry per CDR3 protein. The data contain 450,000 to 600,000 distinct CDR3 sequences, roughly 13% of them singletons. This sample also appeared in a second study, on T cells in Graves' hyperthyroidism and ophthalmopathy.

Material: peripheral blood mononuclear cells (PBMCs), obtained at new diagnosis, from a patient treated with antithyroid drugs. The origin of the receptors is a man aged 25 to 40 with Graves disease.

This clonotype was detected ten times or more. The rearrangement links TRBV2 to TRBJ1-1, with D possibly being TRBD1 (6 bases). The germline V gene has CDR1 SNHLY and CDR2 FYNNEI. The CDR3 has 14 residues. V shed 5 bases and J shed 0 bases, with 10 bases lying between them. In DNA, the CDR3 is TGTGCCAGCAGTCAGACAGGCATGAACACTGAAGCTTTCTTT. Protein product: CASSQTGMNTEAFF.

This chain connects TRBV7-3 to TRBJ1-1; D is undetermined. The V gene lost 4 bases and the J gene lost 1 base, with 10 bases spanning the gap. The CDR3 covers 14 residues. CDR1 and CDR2 (germline): SGHTA, FQGTGA. In nucleotides, the CDR3 is TGTGCCAGCAGCTCGGGATCAGGGAACACTGAAGCTTTCTTT. As protein: CASSSGSGNTEAFF.

Only a few counts were recorded for this clonotype. This rearrangement joins TRBV19 to TRBJ1-1, with D hard to call. The CDR3 runs 15 residues. V was pared by 3 bases and J by 5 bases, with 16 bases between. Per germline, CDR1 LNHDA and CDR2 SQIVND (reference sequence). The CDR3: CASSIGYQVETEAFF. CDR3 nucleotides: TGTGCCAGTAGTATTGGTTATCAGGTAGAGACTGAAGCTTTCTTT. Filled out from reference TRBV19 and TRBJ1-1, the complete variable domain reads DGGITQSPKYLFRKEGQNVTLSCEQNLNHDAMYWYRQDPGQGLRLIYYSQIVNDFQKGDIAEGYSVSREKKESFPLTVTSAQKNPTAFYLCASSIGYQVETEAFFGQGTRLTVV.

The J gene is TRBJ2-5, the V gene TRBV20-1; weak D call: TRBD2 (5 bases). This CDR3 comprises 12 residues. V lost 6 bases to trimming and J lost 0 bases, with 8 bases between them. Per germline, CDR1 DFQATT and CDR2 SNEGSKA (reference sequence). The chain's CDR3 is CSAAAHQETQYF. CDR3 bases: TGCAGTGCAGCGGCCCACCAAGAGACCCAGTACTTC.

This clonotype appeared many times. The V and J genes are TRBV12-3 or TRBV12-4 and TRBJ2-2; D is undetermined. The CDR3 length is 12 residues. The V and J ends lost 6 bases and 7 bases respectively, with 9 bases between them. The CDR3 DNA follows: TGTGCCAGCAGCTTAAGAGGCGGGGAGCTGTTTTTT. Protein sequence: CASSLRGGELFF.

This clonotype has more than one count but fewer than ten. A junction end diverges from the germline sequence, so it may reflect a read error. V usage is TRBV5-1 and J usage is TRBJ2-1; 9 positions match TRBD2. The CDR3 runs 12 residues. Germline CDR1 reads SGHRS; CDR2 reads YFSETQ. For the CDR3, the DNA is TGTGCCAGCAGCTTGGGGACTAGCCCGCAGTTCTTC. This encodes CASSLGTSPQFF. The full variable domain, with the rest looked up from reference TRBV5-1 and TRBJ2-1, is KAGVTQTPRYLIKTRGQQVTLSCSPISGHRSVSWYQQTPGQGLQFLFEYFSETQRNKGNFPGRFSGRQFSNSRSEMNVSTLELGDSALYLCASSLGTSPQFFGPGTRLTVL.

This clonotype was observed a few times. V gene TRBV18 combines with J gene TRBJ2-3, with 7 nucleotides matching TRBD1. Germline V gene lookup returns CDR1 KGHSH and CDR2 LQKENI. V lost 6 bases and J lost 2; bases outside the gene matches: 8. The CDR3 sequence is 15 residues long. Here the CDR3 reads CASSQGTAFTDTQYF. The CDR3 DNA follows: TGTGCCAGCTCGCAGGGGACAGCTTTCACAGATACGCAGTATTTT.

Turning to this clonotype: A much more abundant neighbour one base away suggests this may be a read error. The gene calls are TRBV27 and TRBJ1-5, with a tentative D call TRBD1 (6 bases). This CDR3 is 18 amino acids long. Germline lookup yields CDR1 MNHEY and CDR2 SMNVEV (reference sequence). CDR3 amino acids: CASSRTPIQGPSSQPQHF. In nucleotides, the CDR3 is TGTGCCAGCAGTCGCACCCCGATACAGGGACCGAGCAGTCAGCCCCAGCATTTT.

The V call is TRBV20-1, the J call TRBJ2-5; 10 bases agree with TRBD1. The CDR3 runs to 15 residues. Losses at the gene ends were 3 bases for V and 3 bases for J; bases not matched to a gene: 7. Germline loops: CDR1 DFQATT, CDR2 SNEGSKA (reference sequence). The CDR3 DNA follows: TGCAGTGCTAGGGACCCCGGGACAGGGGAAGAGACCCAGTACTTC. It translates to CSARDPGTGEETQYF.

With respect to this clonotype: A much larger clone differs from this one at a single base, so this may be a read error. CDR3 protein: CAWSGLRERRQETQHF. CDR3 in DNA: TGTGCCTGGAGTGGTCTAAGGGAGCGTCGCCAAGAGACCCAGCACTTC. The genes are TRBV30 and TRBJ2-5; D perhaps matches TRBD2 (5 bases). This CDR3 has 16 residues. Germline values: CDR1 GTSNPN, CDR2 SVGIG (reference sequence).

This clonotype was observed a handful of times. The DNA of the CDR3 is TGTGCCAGCAGACAGCTAGCCAAAAACATTCAGTACTTC. Its translation is CASRQLAKNIQYF. The rearrangement links TRBV6-1 to TRBJ2-4; D remains unclear. Per germline, CDR1 MNHNS and CDR2 SASEGT. The CDR3 has 13 residues. The V and J ends lost 6 bases and 0 bases respectively, with 6 bases between them.

This clonotype has ten or more counts. DNA of the CDR3: TGTGCCAGCAGCTTAGGTCCCGGGACCTCTACTCCTTACGAGCAGTACTTC. Residues: CASSLGPGTSTPYEQYF. The chain recombines TRBV7-2 with TRBJ2-7, with D perhaps being TRBD1 or TRBD2 (5 bases each). The CDR3 spans 17 residues. In germline, CDR1 is SGHTA, CDR2 FQGNSA. Trimming pared 1 base from V and 4 bases from J, leaving 20 bases between.

The table lists this clonotype with many counts. The chain recombines TRBV6-1 with TRBJ1-4; TRBD1 might be the D (6 bases). This CDR3 comprises 14 residues. The germline gives CDR1 MNHNS, CDR2 SASEGT. Trimming left V 5 bases short and J 7 bases short, with 14 bases between. CDR3 amino acids: CASSPTGTREKLFF. CDR3 DNA: TGTGCCAGCAGTCCCACAGGGACTCGTGAAAAACTGTTTTTT.

This chain connects TRBV24-1 to TRBJ2-6; D remains unclear. This CDR3 is 17 amino acids long. The germline V and J ends were trimmed by 4 bases and 0 bases, with 12 bases remaining between them. Germline V gene lookup returns CDR1 KGHDR and CDR2 SFDVKD. CDR3 bases: TGTGCCACCAGTGACTCCCCCATGAGCTCTGGGGCCAACGTCCTGACTTTC. Amino acids: CATSDSPMSSGANVLTF.

The chain has TRBV7-9 and TRBJ1-1, with 7 positions matching TRBD1. With V trimmed by 5 bases and J by 1 base, 7 bases remained unmatched. This CDR3 comprises 15 residues. CDR1 and CDR2 (germline): SEHNR, FQNEAQ (reference sequence). CDR3 bases: TGTGCCAGCAGCGTAGTGACAGGGCGGAACACTGAAGCTTTCTTT. It codes for CASSVVTGRNTEAFF.

This CDR3 is CASRSGTSGSGELFF. The CDR3 DNA is TGTGCCAGCAGGTCCGGGACTAGCGGGAGCGGGGAGCTGTTTTTT. The chain couples TRBV6-1 to TRBJ2-2, with 14 bases matching TRBD2. This CDR3 has 15 amino acids. Losses at the gene ends were 6 bases for V and 7 bases for J; bases not matched to a gene: 4. CDR1 MNHNS and CDR2 SASEGT come from the germline V gene.

This clonotype was counted a few times. V usage is TRBV3-1 and J usage is TRBJ1-6, with 11 bases identical to TRBD1. This CDR3 is built from 16 residues. V shed 0 bases, J shed 9 bases, and the junction held 4 bases outside the gene matches. The germline V gene has CDR1 LGHDT and CDR2 YNNKEL (reference sequence). As DNA, the CDR3 is TGTGCCAGCAGCCAAGAGGACAGGGGGCTAAGTTCACCCCTCCACTTT. As protein: CASSQEDRGLSSPLHF.

This clonotype was observed a few times. The V and J genes are TRBV20-1 and TRBJ2-1; 8 bases match TRBD2. The J segment lost 4 bases and the V segment lost 6 bases, leaving 5 bases of the junction unmatched. The V gene's germline CDR1 is DFQATT and CDR2 SNEGSKA (reference sequence). The CDR3 runs 13 residues. The DNA for the CDR3 is TGCAGTGCCCCGGGAGGGAGTTACAATGAGCAGTTCTTC. As protein: CSAPGGSYNEQFF.

Turning to this clonotype: A much larger clone sits a single nucleotide away, making a read error possible. The chain recombines TRBV5-5 with TRBJ1-5; a weak D match, TRBD1 (6 bases). There are 16 residues in the CDR3. V gave up 0 bases and J gave up 3 bases, with 13 bases separating them. Germline CDR1 is SGHKS and CDR2 is YYEKEE (reference sequence). As DNA, the CDR3 is TGTGCCAGCAGCTTGGACTGCAGGGGTCACAATCAGCCCCAGCATTTT. Its translation: CASSLDCRGHNQPQHF.

This clonotype was counted ten times or more. The rearrangement joins TRBV20-1 to TRBJ2-7; 11 bases align to TRBD2. The CDR3 loop spans 16 amino acids. V lost 1 base and J lost 2; bases outside the gene matches: 7. CDR1 and CDR2 from the germline V gene are DFQATT and SNEGSKA (reference sequence). In DNA form, the CDR3 reads TGCAGTGCTAGAGTCGGAACTAGCGGGAGAACCTACGAGCAGTACTTC. As protein: CSARVGTSGRTYEQYF.

With respect to this clonotype: A far larger clone differs by one base, so this is likely a read error. CDR3 sequence: CASSIDGTSIFNEQLF. The CDR3 bases are TGTGCCAGCAGCATAGACGGGACTAGTATCTTTAATGAGCAGCTCTTC. The chain carries TRBV7-3 and TRBJ2-5; 8 nucleotides match TRBD2. Per the germline V gene, CDR1 is SGHTA and CDR2 is FQGTGA. CDR3 length: 16 amino acids.

This clonotype occurred a few times. The rearrangement links TRBV6-1 to TRBJ2-7; TRBD1 matches at 8 bases. There are 15 residues in the CDR3. The V and J ends lost 5 bases and 6 bases, in that order; junction bases with no gene match: 12. The germline V gene encodes CDR1 MNHNS and CDR2 SASEGT. The CDR3 protein is CASSRAGTGLPEQYF. CDR3 in DNA: TGTGCCAGCAGTAGAGCCGGGACAGGACTCCCCGAGCAGTACTTC.

This clonotype was detected ten times or more. The CDR3 here is CASSEPGLARSSYNEQFF. CDR3 nucleotide sequence: TGTGCCAGCAGTGAGCCCGGCCTAGCGAGGAGCTCCTACAATGAGCAGTTCTTC. This chain connects TRBV2 to TRBJ2-1; D is perhaps TRBD2 (6 bases). Trimming left V 3 bases short and J 0 bases short, with 18 bases between. This CDR3 comprises 18 residues. Germline-derived CDR1 and CDR2 are SNHLY and FYNNEI.

This clonotype was detected a few times. The V gene is TRBV10-3, the J gene TRBJ1-1, with D tentatively TRBD1 (5 bases). Germline CDR1 is ENHRY and CDR2 is SYGVKD. The V gene lost 2 bases and the J gene lost 1 base, with 8 bases spanning the gap. The CDR3 has 14 amino acids. CDR3 residues: CAISERRGNTEAFF. DNA for the CDR3: TGTGCCATCAGTGAGAGGAGGGGGAACACTGAAGCTTTCTTT.

V is TRBV5-5 and J is TRBJ2-7, with 11 bases lining up with TRBD2. Losses at the gene ends were 5 bases for V and 3 bases for J; bases not matched to a gene: 10. In germline, CDR1 is SGHKS, CDR2 YYEKEE (reference sequence). This CDR3 comprises 16 residues. The chain's CDR3 is CASSWELAGGLYEQYF. As DNA, the CDR3 is TGTGCCAGCAGTTGGGAGCTAGCGGGAGGTCTCTACGAGCAGTACTTC.